The entry below gives a single TCR beta chain sequence along with its context. The antigen is undetermined. The hyperthyroidism patients, aged 18 to 65, had been newly diagnosed, with under 2 months' duration. The sample belongs to a study of Graves' ophthalmopathy and Graves' hyperthyroidism. Whole-study findings and limits: Blood also contained most of the expanded thyroid clonotypes above 0.001 frequency. Sensitivity reached 87.88% and specificity about 76% for a 13-signature model separating ophthalmopathy from stable hyperthyroidism.

From RNA, the CDR3 regions of TCR beta chains were amplified and sequenced. An initial RT-PCR round employing HTBI primers preceded a second-round multiplex PCR. Via MiXCR, TCRdb re-called the multiplex PCR reads, giving one row per CDR3 protein. There are 1 million to 1.3 million distinct CDR3 sequences in the sample; about 36% occur only once, and 8.5% to 14% lies in the top ten. V shed 4 bases and J shed 10 bases, with 8 bases lying between them. Germline values: CDR1 SGHVS, CDR2 FQNEAQ. This CDR3 region has 11 residues. Sequenced input: peripheral blood or thyroid tissue (not recorded which). This clonotype originated in an adult man with Graves' hyperthyroidism. The chain carries TRBV7-8 and TRBJ1-5; D is ambiguous. The DNA for the CDR3 is TGTGCCAGCAGCTCCCAGCTACCCCAGCATTTT. Amino acid sequence: CASSSQLPQHF.